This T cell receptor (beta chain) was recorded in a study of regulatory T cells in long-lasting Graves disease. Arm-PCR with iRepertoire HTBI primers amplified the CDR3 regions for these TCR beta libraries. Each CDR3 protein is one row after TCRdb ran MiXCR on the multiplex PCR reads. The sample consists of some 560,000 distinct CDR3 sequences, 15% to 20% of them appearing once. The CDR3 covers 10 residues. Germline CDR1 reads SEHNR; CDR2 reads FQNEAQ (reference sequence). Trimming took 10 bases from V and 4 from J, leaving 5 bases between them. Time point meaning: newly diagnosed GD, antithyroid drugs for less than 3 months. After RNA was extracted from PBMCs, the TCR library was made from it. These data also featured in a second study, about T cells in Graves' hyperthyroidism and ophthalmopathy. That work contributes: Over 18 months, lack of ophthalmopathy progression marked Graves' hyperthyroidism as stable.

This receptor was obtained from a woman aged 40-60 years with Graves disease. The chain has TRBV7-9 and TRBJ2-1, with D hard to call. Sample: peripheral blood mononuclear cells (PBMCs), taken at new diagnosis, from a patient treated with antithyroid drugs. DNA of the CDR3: TGTGCCACCGAATACAATGAGCAGTTCTTC. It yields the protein CATEYNEQFF.